This T cell receptor beta chain was found in a study of blood T cell repertoires in COVID-19. Study summary: COVID-19 samples from acute and convalescent phases originated in the United States, Italy and Spain. The cDNA or gDNA used as material had been derived from T cells, B-cell-depleted T cells, or PBMCs.

Trimming stripped 3 bases from V and 7 bases from J, with 17 bases between. The CDR3 has 15 residues. Germline assignment: CDR1 SGHRS and CDR2 YFSETQ. Profiled with immunoSEQ multiplex PCR; TCRdb holds only in-frame clones, not every one. The sample includes 65,000 to 90,000 clones, roughly 85% seen only once; the top ten take roughly 4.6%. This sequence joins TRBV5-1 and TRBJ1-5, with D perhaps matching TRBD1 (6 bases). The sample consisted of peripheral blood. The clonotype was recovered from a human donor in a cohort sampled during active COVID-19. The DNA for the CDR3 is TGCGCCAGCAGCTCGGGGGGGGGCGCAGACCAGCCCCAGCATTTT. Protein product: CASSSGGGADQPQHF.